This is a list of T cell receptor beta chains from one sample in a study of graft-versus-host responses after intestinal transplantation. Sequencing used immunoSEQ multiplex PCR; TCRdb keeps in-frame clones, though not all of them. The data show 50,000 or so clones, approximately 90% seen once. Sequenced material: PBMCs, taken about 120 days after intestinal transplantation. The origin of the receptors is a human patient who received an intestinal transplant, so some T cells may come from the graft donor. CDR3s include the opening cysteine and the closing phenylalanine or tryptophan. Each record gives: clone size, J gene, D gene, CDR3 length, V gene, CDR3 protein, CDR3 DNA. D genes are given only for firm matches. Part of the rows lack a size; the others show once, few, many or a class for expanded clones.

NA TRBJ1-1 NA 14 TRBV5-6 CASSLGPLNTEAFF TGTGCCAGCAGCTTGGGGCCGTTGAACACTGAAGCTTTCTTT
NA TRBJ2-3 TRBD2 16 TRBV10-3 CATSKTSGKATDTQYF TGTGCCACCAGCAAGACTAGCGGGAAAGCGACAGATACGCAGTATTTT
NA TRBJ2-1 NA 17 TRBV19 CASSIWVVRRVGNEQFF TGTGCCAGTAGTATATGGGTGGTTAGGAGGGTAGGCAATGAGCAGTTCTTC
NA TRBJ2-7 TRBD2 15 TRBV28 CASSPIGGGSYEQYF TGTGCCAGCAGTCCTATCGGGGGGGGCTCCTACGAGCAGTACTTC
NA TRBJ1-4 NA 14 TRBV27 CASRPQGPGEKLFF TGTGCCAGCAGGCCCCAGGGGCCTGGCGAAAAACTGTTTTTT
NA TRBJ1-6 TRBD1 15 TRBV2 CASSGQGVGNSPLHF TGTGCCAGCAGCGGACAGGGGGTGGGGAATTCACCCCTCCACTTT
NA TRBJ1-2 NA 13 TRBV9 CASSGQTNYGYTF TGTGCCAGCAGCGGACAGACTAACTATGGCTACACCTTC
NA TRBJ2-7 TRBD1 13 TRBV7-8 CASSRGSNYEQYF TGTGCCAGCTCCAGGGGGTCCAACTACGAGCAGTACTTC
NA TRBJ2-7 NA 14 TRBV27 CASSLSIGGYEQYF TGTGCCAGCAGTTTATCGATAGGGGGGTACGAGCAGTACTTC
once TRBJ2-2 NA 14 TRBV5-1 CASSLGDGDRELFF TGCGCCAGCAGCTTGGGGGACGGTGACCGGGAGCTGTTTTTT
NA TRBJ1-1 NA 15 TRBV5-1 CASSLVPGMSTEAFF TGCGCCAGCAGCTTGGTTCCGGGTATGAGCACTGAAGCTTTCTTT
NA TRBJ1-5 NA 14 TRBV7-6 CASSPHPGASDQHF TGTGCCAGCAGCCCCCACCCGGGGGCCTCGGACCAGCATTTT
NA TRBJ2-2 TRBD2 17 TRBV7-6 CASSPGTSGSYTGELFF TGTGCCAGCAGCCCAGGGACTAGCGGGTCTTACACCGGGGAGCTGTTTTTT
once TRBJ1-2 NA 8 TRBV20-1 CSAADYTF TGCAGTGCAGCAGACTACACCTTC
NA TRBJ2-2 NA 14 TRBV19 CASMGEENTGELFF TGTGCCAGTATGGGGGAGGAGAACACCGGGGAGCTGTTTTTT
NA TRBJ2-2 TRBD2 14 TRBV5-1 CASTAGVGTGELFF TGCGCCAGCACGGCGGGGGTAGGGACCGGGGAGCTGTTTTTT
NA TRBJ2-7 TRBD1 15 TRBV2 CASSEEGTASYEQYF TGTGCCAGCAGTGAAGAAGGGACAGCCTCCTACGAGCAGTACTTC
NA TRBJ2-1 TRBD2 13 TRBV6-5 CASSAPGLAIPFF TGTGCCAGCAGTGCCCCGGGACTAGCAATTCCGTTCTTC
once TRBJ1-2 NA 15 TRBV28 CASSLWGQQKDGYTF TGTGCCAGCAGTTTATGGGGCCAGCAAAAAGACGGCTACACCTTC
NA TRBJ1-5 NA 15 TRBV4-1 CASSQVGLHNQPQHF TGCGCCAGCAGCCAAGTGGGTCTCCACAATCAGCCCCAGCATTTT
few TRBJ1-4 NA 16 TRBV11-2 CASSYRNPQSGEKLFF TGTGCCAGCAGTTACCGAAATCCCCAGTCGGGTGAAAAACTGTTTTTT
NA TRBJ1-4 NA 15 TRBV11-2 CASSPSGRRREKLFF TGTGCCAGCAGCCCCTCCGGGCGGCGAAGGGAAAAACTGTTTTTT
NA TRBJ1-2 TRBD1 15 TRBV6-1 CASSPRTGDHYGYTF TGTGCCAGCAGTCCCCGGACAGGGGATCACTATGGCTACACCTTC